The 13 T cell receptor beta chains given below trace back to one sample, sequenced in a study of radiation and T cells in renal cell carcinoma (dated by TCRdb to 2020 to 2021). Libraries were prepared through the immunoSEQ multiplex PCR assay. TCRdb took over this immuneACCESS table, retaining in-frame rearrangements with V and J assigned. Such tables are incomplete; in checked studies, under half of the missing clones stem from an unresolved V gene, and the remainder is unexplained. The sample includes 100,000 to 150,000 clones, with 81% observed a single time. The top ten constitute around 6.1% of the sample. What the time point label conveys for this sample: blood 2 weeks post-SBRT. Interpreted using the paper, the treatment or condition label stands for: 15 Gy SBRT to primary tumor, nephrectomy 4 weeks later. The sequences come from blood, collected from a patient whose treatment included radiotherapy and nephrectomy. These receptors all come from a man aged 50 or older with renal cell carcinoma.

This clone has more than one count but fewer than ten. V and J are TRBV28 and TRBJ1-3; D may be TRBD1 (5 bases). Trimming stripped 7 bases from V and 0 bases from J, with 13 bases between. The CDR3 sequence is 15 residues long. The germline V gene has CDR1 MDHEN and CDR2 SYDVKM. For the CDR3, the DNA is TGTGCCAGCACCTTGGGGCGTTACTCTGGAAACACCATATATTTT. Residues: CASTLGRYSGNTIYF. The full variable domain, its missing parts supplied by reference TRBV28 and TRBJ1-3, is DVKVTQSSRYLVKRTGEKVFLECVQDMDHENMFWYRQDPGLGLRLIYFSYDVKMKEKGDIPEGYSVSREKKERFSLILESASTNQTSMYLCASTLGRYSGNTIYFGEGSWLTVV.

The genes are TRBV13 and TRBJ2-7, with D perhaps matching TRBD1 (6 bases). CDR1 PRHDT and CDR2 FYEKMQ come from the germline V gene (reference sequence). Deletions cut 3 bases from V and 6 bases from J, with 12 bases between. This CDR3 has 13 amino acids. DNA for the CDR3: TGTGCCAGCAGCTTCGGGACATTTTCCGAGCAGTACTTC. Encoded protein: CASSFGTFSEQYF.

The chain links TRBV7-6 to TRBJ1-2; 7 bases are a match to TRBD1. J lost 1 base, V lost 4 bases, and 18 bases had no gene match. There are 19 residues in the CDR3. Germline CDR1 SGHVS, CDR2 FNYEAQ. As DNA, the CDR3 is TGTGCCAGCAGCTCCCACAGGGGTCGAATCGGAGAAAATAACTATGGCTACACCTTC. Residues: CASSSHRGRIGENNYGYTF.

The chain combines TRBV7-9 with TRBJ2-5, with 8 bases matching TRBD1. Germline assignment: CDR1 SEHNR and CDR2 FQNEAQ (reference sequence). The CDR3 runs 16 residues. V shed 5 bases and J 3 bases; nucleotides not matched to a gene: 11. CDR3 in DNA: TGTGCCAGCAGCCCAGGACAGGGTAGGGGAAAAGAGACCCAGTACTTC. It yields the protein CASSPGQGRGKETQYF.

This chain links TRBV7-9 with TRBJ1-1; TRBD1 might be the D (5 bases). CDR1 and CDR2 from the germline V gene are SEHNR and FQNEAQ (reference sequence). The CDR3 extends over 17 amino acids. V lost 9 bases and J lost 0, with 23 bases in between. The CDR3 DNA reads as TGTGCCAGTGAGCGGGGGAGTTTGGCGGTACTGAACACTGAAGCTTTCTTT. Its translation: CASERGSLAVLNTEAFF.

This clone was recorded only once. The V and J genes are TRBV18 and TRBJ1-6; D uncertain. With 4 bases removed from V and 7 bases from J, the gap between germline ends came to 14 bases. The CDR3 contains 15 residues. CDR1 is KGHSH, CDR2 LQKENI, per germline. CDR3 residues: CASSRGPLGNSPLHF. The DNA of the CDR3 is TGTGCCAGCTCACGAGGGCCCCTCGGGAATTCACCCCTCCACTTT. Combining the CDR3 with reference TRBV18 and TRBJ1-6 gives the whole variable domain NAGVMQNPRHLVRRRGQEARLRCSPMKGHSHVYWYRQLPEEGLKFMVYLQKENIIDESGMPKERFSAEFPKEGPSILRIQQVVRGDSAAYFCASSRGPLGNSPLHFGNGTRLTVT.

A single count supports this clone. The gene calls are TRBV7-2 and TRBJ2-7; 13 positions agree with TRBD2. CDR1 and CDR2 (germline): SGHTA, FQGNSA. V was pared by 2 bases and J by 9 bases, with 7 bases of the junction left unmatched. The CDR3 length is 15 residues. The CDR3 loop is CASSLTSGGDNLQYF. CDR3 nucleotides: TGTGCCAGCAGCTTAACTAGCGGGGGGGATAATTTGCAGTACTTC.

The chain uses TRBV7-6 and TRBJ2-5, with D unresolved. The CDR3 is made up of 13 amino acids. Looked up from germline, CDR1 is SGHVS and CDR2 is FNYEAQ. V lost 8 bases and J 3 bases, leaving 13 bases between the germline ends. CDR3 residues: CASLGGIKETQYF. CDR3 nucleotide sequence: TGTGCCAGCCTTGGCGGAATAAAAGAGACCCAGTACTTC.

This clone was found a few times. The chain carries TRBV9 and TRBJ2-5; D remains unclear. Trimming took 0 bases from V and 1 from J, leaving 10 bases between them. CDR3 length: 15 residues. Per the germline V gene, CDR1 is SGDLS and CDR2 is YYNGEE. The CDR3 is CASSVASYTQETQYF. For the CDR3, the DNA is TGTGCCAGCAGCGTAGCTTCGTATACCCAAGAGACCCAGTACTTC. Full variable domain (remainder filled in from reference TRBV9 and TRBJ2-5): DSGVTQTPKHLITATGQRVTLRCSPRSGDLSVYWYQQSLDQGLQFLIQYYNGEERAKGNILERFSAQQFPDLHSELNLSSLELGDSALYFCASSVASYTQETQYFGPGTRLLVL.

The chain recombines TRBV5-4 with TRBJ1-4; 9 bases agree with TRBD1. CDR1 SGHNT and CDR2 YYREEE come from the germline V gene (reference sequence). V lost 4 bases to trimming and J lost 0 bases; unmatched junction nucleotides: 4. The CDR3 is made up of 16 amino acids. Here the CDR3 reads CASSKGQGATNEKLFF. In DNA form, the CDR3 reads TGTGCCAGCAGCAAGGGACAGGGAGCAACTAATGAAAAACTGTTTTTT.

The chain combines TRBV5-4 with TRBJ2-7; 7 positions agree with TRBD1. Germline values: CDR1 SGHNT, CDR2 YYREEE (reference sequence). The J segment lost 6 bases and the V segment lost 5 bases, leaving 8 bases of the junction unmatched. The CDR3 is made up of 13 amino acids. The CDR3 DNA reads as TGTGCCAGCAGGGGGACAGTGGGCGGCGAGCAGTACTTC. Residues: CASRGTVGGEQYF.

V is TRBV7-8 and J is TRBJ1-1; 8 bases align to TRBD1. The length of the CDR3 is 14 residues. V dropped 8 bases and J dropped 4; count of bases not matched to a gene: 9. Germline V lookup: CDR1 SGHVS, CDR2 FQNEAQ. Written as DNA, the CDR3 is TGTGCCAGCGAAAAGACAGGGGTGAGCACTGAAGCTTTCTTT. This encodes CASEKTGVSTEAFF. The complete variable domain, with remaining parts taken from reference TRBV7-8 and TRBJ1-1, reads GAGVSQSPRYKVAKRGQDVALRCDPISGHVSLFWYQQALGQGPEFLTYFQNEAQLDKSGLPSDRFFAERPEGSVSTLKIQRTQQEDSAVYLCASEKTGVSTEAFFGQGTRLTVV.

In this sample, this clone turned up a few times. The gene calls are TRBV6-5 and TRBJ1-5; unclear D gene. Trimming pared 5 bases from V and 6 bases from J, leaving 14 bases between. CDR1 is MNHEY and CDR2 is SVGAGI in the germline V gene. This CDR3 spans 14 amino acids. CDR3 in amino acids: CASSTRPHGQPQHF. Written as DNA, the CDR3 is TGTGCCAGCAGTACCCGCCCGCACGGTCAGCCCCAGCATTTT.